This T cell receptor (beta chain) originates from a study of shared clonotypes between healthy human individuals. Per germline, CDR1 SGHTA and CDR2 FQGNSA. Trimming shortened V by 5 bases and J by 0 bases, and 11 bases separated the two germline ends. CDR3 length: 14 amino acids. Naive CD45RA+ and memory CD45RA-negative subsets were split from CD4+ cells. This clone was detected a few times. Genomic DNA (from each subset) was split evenly across several immunoSEQ plates. In replicate PCRs of sorted subsets, around 200 ng DNA, about 29,000 T cell genomes, was used. Sequenced by immunoSEQ multiplex PCR; TCRdb stores in-frame clones only, minus some. The data show about 1 million clones, with about 75% seen just once and 1.2% to 1.5% held by the top ten.

The origin of this receptor is a man aged 18-30 years in good health. The sample taken for sequencing was memory CD4+ T cells sorted from blood. Subset meaning: CD45RA-negative fraction. The genes are TRBV7-2 and TRBJ2-7; tentatively, D is TRBD1 (5 bases). The CDR3 reads CASSRGHSSYEQYF. Written as DNA, the CDR3 is TGTGCCAGCAGCCGTGGACATTCCTCCTACGAGCAGTACTTC.